The 19 T cell receptor beta chains in this list originate from one sample, sequenced in a study of vaccination and CD4 T cells after COVID-19. Their target antigens are unknown. Treatment noted: roughly 10-day PBMC culture with coronavirus spike peptide pools or control peptides (ViraFEST assay). Cultured CD4+ T cell DNA underwent sequencing with the Oncomine TCR Beta short-read assay. Each CDR3 protein is one row after TCRdb ran MiXCR on the PCR reads. The sample shows under 3,500 distinct CDR3 sequences, approximately 22% of them seen only once. Sequencing used CD4+ T cells from blood, cultured in vitro, obtained after SARS-CoV-2 vaccination. The receptors originated from a human donor who had recovered from COVID-19.

This clonotype has just a few counts. The chain links TRBV28 to TRBJ1-2, with 7 bases aligning to TRBD1. The CDR3 length is 16 residues. Germline V CDR1 and CDR2: MDHEN, SYDVKM. The trim removed 2 bases at V and 4 bases at J, leaving 10 bases unmatched. The CDR3 reads CASSLGGDSLLYGYTF. DNA of the CDR3: TGTGCCAGCAGTTTAGGTGGGGACAGCCTGCTCTATGGCTACACCTTC.

This clonotype has just a few counts. The gene calls are TRBV10-3 and TRBJ1-2; D is ambiguous. The CDR3 loop spans 16 amino acids. V lost 0 bases and J 5 bases, leaving 16 bases between the germline ends. CDR1 is ENHRY, CDR2 SYGVKD, per germline. DNA for the CDR3: TGTGCCATCAGTGAGTCGAGTTGGGCCAACACTTATGGCTACACCTTC. Amino acids: CAISESSWANTYGYTF.

This clonotype was seen a handful of times. The chain links TRBV24-1 to TRBJ1-2; TRBD1 agrees at 7 bases. J gave up 6 bases and V 3 bases, and 3 bases lay outside the gene matches. CDR1 and CDR2 from the germline V gene are KGHDR and SFDVKD. There are 13 residues in the CDR3. The CDR3 bases are TGTGCCACCAGTGATAACAGGGGCCATGGCTACACCTTC. Translated, it gives CATSDNRGHGYTF.

The gene calls are TRBV7-2 and TRBJ1-6; no clear D gene. CDR1 is SGHTA, CDR2 FQGNSA, per germline. This CDR3 comprises 14 residues. Trimming stripped 1 base from V and 4 bases from J, with 5 bases between. Here the CDR3 DNA reads TGTGCCAGCAGCTTAGGGGTTTATAATTCACCCCTCCACTTT. This sequence encodes CASSLGVYNSPLHF.

This clonotype was counted many times. The V gene is TRBV6-5, the J gene TRBJ2-7, with a tentative D call TRBD1 (6 bases). Trimming took 2 bases from V and 3 from J, leaving 11 bases between them. Germline V gives CDR1 MNHEY, CDR2 SVGAGI. This CDR3 is built from 14 residues. DNA of the CDR3: TGTGCCAGCAGTTACCTAGGACAGAGCTACGAGCAGTACTTC. It codes for CASSYLGQSYEQYF.

This clonotype is medium-sized (0.01 to 0.1%) in the sample. This CDR3 reads CASSPRQGATGELFF. As DNA, the CDR3 is TGTGCCAGCAGCCCTCGACAGGGGGCGACCGGGGAGCTGTTTTTT. The rearrangement links TRBV7-2 to TRBJ2-2; 10 bases match TRBD1. Per the germline V gene, CDR1 is SGHTA and CDR2 is FQGNSA. Trimming cost V 5 bases and J 5 bases; bases outside gene matches: 5. CDR3 length: 15 amino acids.

As DNA, the CDR3 is TGTGCCAGCAGCTTTCTCTTGGTCACCGGGGAGCTGTTTTTT. It translates to CASSFLLVTGELFF. The chain employs TRBV7-2 and TRBJ2-2; D unclear. Trimming left V 3 bases short and J 4 bases short, with 9 bases between. Germline V lookup: CDR1 SGHTA, CDR2 FQGNSA. There are 14 residues in the CDR3.

This clonotype is medium-sized by share. The genes are TRBV7-2 and TRBJ1-6; D possibly corresponds to TRBD1 (6 bases). V was shortened by 3 bases and J by 10 bases, with 10 bases between the two germline ends. The CDR3 loop spans 13 amino acids. Per germline, CDR1 SGHTA and CDR2 FQGNSA. The CDR3 region has the DNA TGTGCCAGCAGCTTCCACAGGGACTCACCCCTCCACTTT. Translation gives CASSFHRDSPLHF.

By share, this clonotype ranks as medium-sized. The chain has TRBV6-5 and TRBJ1-2, with D maybe TRBD1 (5 bases). V lost 2 bases and J lost 4, with 8 bases in between. CDR1 and CDR2 (germline): MNHEY, SVGAGI. There are 13 residues in the CDR3. The CDR3 region has the DNA TGTGCCAGCAGTTACCGAGGGGTCTATGGCTACACCTTC. This encodes CASSYRGVYGYTF.

A few counts support this clonotype. This chain links TRBV6-5 with TRBJ1-5; D perhaps matches TRBD1 (5 bases). Germline CDR1 is MNHEY and CDR2 is SVGAGI. V shed 1 base and J shed 7 bases, with 17 bases lying between them. There are 16 residues in the CDR3. CDR3 in amino acids: CASSYFRGGMGQPQHF. Here the CDR3 DNA reads TGTGCCAGCAGTTACTTTCGGGGCGGTATGGGACAGCCCCAGCATTTT.

V usage is TRBV19 and J usage is TRBJ1-2; D unclear. Germline CDR1 reads LNHDA; CDR2 reads SQIVND (reference sequence). This CDR3 is 13 amino acids long. Between the trimmed V and J ends, which lost 4 bases and 4 bases, there was a span of 10 bases. This CDR3 is CASSSPGPYGYTF. CDR3 DNA sequence: TGTGCCAGTAGTAGTCCAGGCCCCTATGGCTACACCTTC.

The J gene is TRBJ2-6, the V gene TRBV7-9; no reliable D call. The length of the CDR3 is 14 residues. The V end lost 9 bases, the J end lost 0 bases, and 9 bases lay between the germline ends. The V gene's germline CDR1 is SEHNR and CDR2 FQNEAQ (reference sequence). The CDR3 bases are TGTGCCAGTAGGAAAGACTCTGGGGCCAACGTCCTGACTTTC. This gives the protein CASRKDSGANVLTF.

This clonotype is classed as medium-sized (0.01 to 0.1%). The V and J genes are TRBV7-2 and TRBJ2-5; D may match TRBD1 or TRBD2 (7 bases each). V dropped 5 bases and J dropped 4 bases, with 17 bases sitting between them. The CDR3 totals 15 residues. The germline V gene encodes CDR1 SGHTA and CDR2 FQGNSA. DNA for the CDR3: TGTGCCAGCAGCCCCTGGCAGGGGGAGGGAGAGACCCAGTACTTC. Its translation is CASSPWQGEGETQYF. Looking up the rest from reference TRBV7-2 and TRBJ2-5 gives the full variable domain: GAGVSQSPSNKVTEKGKDVELRCDPISGHTALYWYRQSLGQGLEFLIYFQGNSAPDKSGLPSDRFSAERTGGSVSTLTIQRTQQEDSAVYLCASSPWQGEGETQYFGPGTRLLVL.

The table lists this clonotype with a few counts. CDR3 in amino acids: CSAQNTGELFF. The CDR3 DNA is TGCAGTGCTCAGAACACCGGGGAGCTGTTTTTT. The chain combines TRBV20-1 with TRBJ2-2, with D hard to call. V was cut by 5 bases and J by 1 base, with 2 bases left in between. This CDR3 comprises 11 residues. Germline V CDR1 and CDR2: DFQATT, SNEGSKA (reference sequence).

This clonotype was detected only a few times. This chain uses TRBV15 with TRBJ1-2; D call uncertain. Looked up from germline, CDR1 is LNHNV and CDR2 is YYDKDF (reference sequence). V dropped 5 bases and J dropped 7 bases, with 23 bases sitting between them. The CDR3 contains 16 residues. CDR3 coding DNA: TGTGCCACCAGCGCTCCTAGGGAGGGAAGCCACTCTGGCTACACCTTC. It is translated as CATSAPREGSHSGYTF. Full variable domain (outside the CDR3, taken from reference TRBV15 and TRBJ1-2): DAMVIQNPRYQVTQFGKPVTLSCSQTLNHNVMYWYQQKSSQAPKLLFHYYDKDFNNEADTPDNFQSRRPNTSFCFLDIRSPGLGDTAMYLCATSAPREGSHSGYTFGSGTRLTVV.

The V and J genes are TRBV20-1 and TRBJ1-2; D remains ambiguous. Germline CDR1 is DFQATT and CDR2 is SNEGSKA (reference sequence). The CDR3 sequence is 15 residues long. V was trimmed by 5 bases and J by 6 bases, leaving 22 bases between them. CDR3 in DNA: TGCAGTGCTCAACGGGGTCCCGTCCCCCGACATGGCTACACCTTC. Translation: CSAQRGPVPRHGYTF.

The chain couples TRBV5-1 to TRBJ2-7, with D possibly TRBD1 on 5 matching bases. V gave up 1 base and J gave up 2 bases, with 10 bases separating them. CDR3 length equals 14 residues. Germline V gives CDR1 SGHRS, CDR2 YFSETQ. CDR3 sequence reads: CASSLQGAPYEQYF. The DNA for the CDR3 is TGCGCCAGCAGCTTGCAAGGGGCCCCCTACGAGCAGTACTTC.

The sample holds a few counts of this clonotype. The V call is TRBV20-1, the J call TRBJ2-1; D is ambiguous. V lost 0 bases and J 6 bases, leaving 15 bases between the germline ends. The germline V gene encodes CDR1 DFQATT and CDR2 SNEGSKA (reference sequence). CDR3 length: 15 amino acids. This CDR3 reads CSARENSLSINEQFF. The CDR3 coding sequence is TGCAGTGCTAGAGAGAACAGCCTTAGTATCAATGAGCAGTTCTTC.

This chain uses TRBV20-1 with TRBJ1-6; tentatively, D is TRBD1 (5 bases). This CDR3 contains 17 residues. The V gene's germline CDR1 is DFQATT and CDR2 SNEGSKA (reference sequence). V was trimmed by 0 bases and J by 0 bases, leaving 12 bases between them. CDR3 in amino acids: CSAREGGGGSYNSPLHF. CDR3 nucleotide sequence: TGCAGTGCTAGAGAGGGTGGGGGAGGCTCCTATAATTCACCCCTCCACTTT.